This T cell receptor beta chain was recovered during a study of regulatory T cells in long-lasting Graves disease. Study-wide results and caveats: Persistent Graves' cases showed lower TCR diversity than newly diagnosed cases.

This clonotype was found many times. Its antigen remains unidentified. Germline V gene lookup returns CDR1 DFQATT and CDR2 SNEGSKA (reference sequence). V lost 4 bases and J lost 4; bases outside the gene matches: 5. CDR3 length: 15 amino acids. Noted time point: newly diagnosed GD, antithyroid drugs for less than 3 months. PBMC-extracted RNA yielded the TCR library. Arm-PCR of CDR3 regions with iRepertoire HTBI primers generated TCR beta libraries. Original processing methods: The samples included around 62 TRBV and 14 to 15 TRBJ segments. TCRdb recomputed calls from the multiplex PCR reads with MiXCR, one row per CDR3 protein. These V and J calls are TCRdb output, not the study's own analysis. The table lists 540,000 or so distinct CDR3 sequences, roughly 14% of them singletons. These data also featured in a second study, about T cells in Graves' hyperthyroidism and ophthalmopathy. That publication notes: Criteria for exclusion of patients were uncontrolled infection, other autoimmune disease, pregnancy or lactation. When the TCR CDR3 underwent first-round RT-PCR, the HTBI primer set was used.

This sequence originates from a young man with Graves disease. V is TRBV20-1 and J is TRBJ2-1, with TRBD2 matching 12 bases. The sample in question was peripheral blood mononuclear cells (PBMCs), obtained at new diagnosis, from a patient treated with antithyroid drugs. CDR3 in amino acids: CSAKRTSGIYNEQFF. CDR3 nucleotide sequence: TGCAGTGCTAAACGGACTAGCGGGATTTACAATGAGCAGTTCTTC.